This T cell receptor (beta chain) was identified in a study of blood T cell repertoires in COVID-19 (TCRdb year 2020). In terms of the full investigation: The collaborator samples originated in the United States, Italy and Spain and spanned the acute and convalescent phases of COVID-19. The material from the prospective study consisted of cDNA or gDNA derived from T cells, B-cell-depleted T cells, or PBMCs. Deeply sampled blood TCRbeta repertoires from subjects exposed to, actively infected with, or recovered from COVID-19 were included in the dataset. The repertoires were released in a freely available public database meant as a resource for research on the immune response to SARS-CoV-2. The samples were drawn from two sources: the first 160 participants of the ongoing ImmuneRACE study, and 1,000 to 1,500 subjects contributed by 6 global collaborators. Sample metadata almost always included a de-identified subject ID, COVID-19 status, age in years and sex. Where HLA class I and class II types were available, the types were taken from metadata supplied by the sample provider, not from assay-based typing.

Worth noting for this clone: The antigen it binds to is not known. Per-nucleotide qualities are absent, and no much larger clonotype sits a single base away.

Participants in the prospective study were aged about 18 to 89 years, lived in 24 United States geographic areas, and enrolled through a virtual design. In the prospective study, participants were assigned to cohorts based on the clinical history participants reported in a screening survey and a study questionnaire. Each participant in the prospective study had whole blood, serum and a nasopharyngeal or oropharyngeal swab collected by mobile phlebotomists. Additional blood draws and questionnaires over an approximately 2-month period could optionally be provided by prospective study participants. Blood samples from the prospective study were shipped frozen or at room temperature prior to DNA extraction. Clipping removes 4 bases from V and 3 bases from J, with 11 as the unmatched junction base count. Taken from the germline V gene (reference sequence), the CDR1 and CDR2 loops are PRHDT and FYEKMQ. The CDR3 measures 16 amino acids from cysteine to phenylalanine. Only the CDR3 part of the read is kept: 48 bases, read in frame from the first base.

The paper's findings and limits, for the study overall: How much clinical and demographic metadata was included differed by source and by participant, and the metadata was provided uncurated.

TCRbeta CDR3 regions were amplified from genomic DNA by means of the immunoSEQ Assay, a bias-controlled multiplex PCR. The authors' analysis ran thus. Within the assay, amplification of reference gene primers was used to estimate how many nucleated cells each sample contained. To quantify the absolute abundance of each unique TCRbeta CDR3 rearrangement, sequence reads were collapsed and filtered. For each sample, productive Simpson clonality was calculated by taking the square root of Simpson's diversity index across productive rearrangements. Here the immuneACCESS table is served through TCRdb, limited to in-frame sequences with V and J called. Missing clones are a known gap in these copies; in checked studies unresolved V genes cover under half, and the rest lacks a known reason. V and J calls and clone size come straight from that table; D and trimming were deduced from the DNA. The sample table lists 380,000 or so clones, around 90% of them with a count of one. Approximately 2% of the sample comes from the top ten.

The material sequenced was PBMCs or T cells enriched from blood (not recorded which). The receptor chain draws on TRBV13 and TRBJ1-2, with TRBD1 identical over 7 junction bases. This clonotype originated in a woman in her forties with acute COVID-19. The DNA sequence follows: TGTGCCAGCAGCTCGAGAATCGGACAGGCCGACTATGGCTACACCTTC. Translated, this is CASSSRIGQADYGYTF.